A selection of T cell receptor beta chains follows, all from one sample in a study of Ad26.COV2.S vaccination and SARS-CoV-2 variants. Assay: immunoSEQ multiplex PCR; the TCRdb copy retains only in-frame clones and omits some. The sample lists around 300,000 clones; approximately 86% were seen once. The sequencing here drew on peripheral blood, taken in a trial of Ad26.COV2.S vaccine versus placebo. The source is a person between 18 and 65 years old who received the Ad26.COV2.S COVID-19 vaccine or a placebo. CDR3s include the opening cysteine and the closing phenylalanine or tryptophan. Fields, in order: J gene, clone size, V gene, D gene, CDR3 length, CDR3 protein, CDR3 DNA. A D gene is named only where the DNA matches it firmly. Size values are once, few and many counts, or a class for expanded clones, and some rows have none.

j_call: TRBJ2-7; clone_size: NA; v_call: TRBV3-1/TRBV3-2; d_call: TRBD1; cdr3_length: 13; cdr3_aa: CASSPETGVEQYF; cdr3_nt: TGTGCCAGCAGCCCGGAAACAGGGGTCGAGCAGTACTTC
j_call: TRBJ1-1; clone_size: once; v_call: TRBV5-4; d_call: TRBD1; cdr3_length: 14; cdr3_aa: CASSEGAISPEAFF; cdr3_nt: TGTGCCAGCAGCGAGGGGGCGATCAGCCCCGAAGCTTTCTTT
j_call: TRBJ2-2; clone_size: few; v_call: TRBV7-8; d_call: NA; cdr3_length: 17; cdr3_aa: CASRSGVSSRRGGELFF; cdr3_nt: TGTGCCAGCAGATCAGGGGTCTCTTCCCGGAGGGGCGGGGAGCTGTTTTTT
j_call: TRBJ2-1; clone_size: once; v_call: TRBV12-3/TRBV12-4; d_call: NA; cdr3_length: 13; cdr3_aa: CASSYGDGGEQFF; cdr3_nt: TGTGCCAGCAGTTACGGCGACGGGGGTGAGCAGTTCTTC
j_call: TRBJ2-2; clone_size: NA; v_call: TRBV10-3; d_call: TRBD1; cdr3_length: 18; cdr3_aa: CAIRRTGTGGADTGELFF; cdr3_nt: TGTGCCATCAGGAGGACCGGGACAGGGGGCGCCGACACCGGGGAGCTGTTTTTT
j_call: TRBJ2-1; clone_size: NA; v_call: TRBV3-1/TRBV3-2; d_call: NA; cdr3_length: 14; cdr3_aa: CASSPRDRRDEQFF; cdr3_nt: TGTGCCAGCAGCCCCAGGGACCGGAGGGATGAGCAGTTCTTC
j_call: TRBJ1-5; clone_size: NA; v_call: TRBV12-3/TRBV12-4; d_call: NA; cdr3_length: 12; cdr3_aa: CASSRGEQPQHF; cdr3_nt: TGTGCCAGCAGTAGGGGTGAACAGCCCCAGCATTTT
j_call: TRBJ2-1; clone_size: NA; v_call: TRBV11-2; d_call: TRBD2; cdr3_length: 16; cdr3_aa: CASSLVTSGMSYEQFF; cdr3_nt: TGTGCCAGCAGCTTAGTGACTAGCGGGATGAGCTATGAGCAGTTCTTC
j_call: TRBJ2-7; clone_size: NA; v_call: TRBV6-2/TRBV6-3; d_call: NA; cdr3_length: 13; cdr3_aa: CASTPPWGNEQYF; cdr3_nt: TGTGCCAGCACCCCCCCGTGGGGCAACGAGCAGTACTTC
j_call: TRBJ2-7; clone_size: NA; v_call: TRBV4-3; d_call: TRBD2; cdr3_length: 15; cdr3_aa: CASSQDAGGLYEQYF; cdr3_nt: TGCGCCAGCAGCCAAGATGCGGGGGGGCTGTACGAGCAGTACTTC
j_call: TRBJ1-4; clone_size: NA; v_call: TRBV7-2; d_call: NA; cdr3_length: 13; cdr3_aa: CASSARENEKLFF; cdr3_nt: TGTGCCAGCAGCGCGAGGGAGAATGAAAAACTGTTTTTT
j_call: TRBJ2-2; clone_size: NA; v_call: TRBV7-2; d_call: TRBD1; cdr3_length: 15; cdr3_aa: CASSFYRGLTGELFF; cdr3_nt: TGTGCCAGCAGCTTCTACAGGGGGCTCACCGGGGAGCTGTTTTTT
j_call: TRBJ1-3; clone_size: NA; v_call: TRBV10-3; d_call: NA; cdr3_length: 16; cdr3_aa: CAISDHPGGAGNTIYF; cdr3_nt: TGTGCCATCAGTGACCATCCGGGAGGGGCTGGAAACACCATATATTTT
j_call: TRBJ1-5; clone_size: NA; v_call: TRBV6-1; d_call: NA; cdr3_length: 16; cdr3_aa: CASSARGQGLNQPQHF; cdr3_nt: TGTGCCAGCAGTGCGCGAGGGCAGGGACTCAATCAGCCCCAGCATTTT
j_call: TRBJ2-3; clone_size: NA; v_call: TRBV7-6; d_call: TRBD2; cdr3_length: 15; cdr3_aa: CASSPSGGPQDTQYF; cdr3_nt: TGTGCCAGCAGTCCTAGCGGGGGGCCCCAGGATACGCAGTATTTT
j_call: TRBJ2-1; clone_size: NA; v_call: TRBV5-1; d_call: NA; cdr3_length: 15; cdr3_aa: CASSLQGYSYNEQFF; cdr3_nt: TGCGCCAGCAGCTTACAGGGTTACTCCTACAATGAGCAGTTCTTC
j_call: TRBJ2-5; clone_size: NA; v_call: TRBV7-2; d_call: NA; cdr3_length: 16; cdr3_aa: CASSSGGTAYQETQYF; cdr3_nt: TGTGCCAGCAGCTCTGGGGGGACAGCTTACCAAGAGACCCAGTACTTC
j_call: TRBJ2-7; clone_size: NA; v_call: TRBV6-6; d_call: TRBD1; cdr3_length: 16; cdr3_aa: CASSFKRTGDRDEQYF; cdr3_nt: TGTGCCAGCAGCTTTAAACGGACAGGGGATCGCGACGAGCAGTACTTC
j_call: TRBJ2-5; clone_size: NA; v_call: TRBV24-1; d_call: NA; cdr3_length: 16; cdr3_aa: CATGGSGTGYQETQYF; cdr3_nt: TGTGCCACCGGTGGAAGTGGGACTGGGTACCAAGAGACCCAGTACTTC
j_call: TRBJ1-2; clone_size: NA; v_call: TRBV12-3/TRBV12-4; d_call: NA; cdr3_length: 12; cdr3_aa: CASSLGTHGYTF; cdr3_nt: TGTGCCAGCAGTTTAGGCACCCATGGCTACACCTTC
j_call: TRBJ2-3; clone_size: once; v_call: TRBV10-1; d_call: TRBD2; cdr3_length: 15; cdr3_aa: CASSEFLAGRDTQYF; cdr3_nt: TGCGCCAGCAGTGAGTTCCTAGCGGGCCGAGATACGCAGTATTTT
j_call: TRBJ2-7; clone_size: NA; v_call: TRBV13; d_call: TRBD1; cdr3_length: 14; cdr3_aa: CASSDRDRGPEQYF; cdr3_nt: TGTGCCAGCAGCGACCGGGACAGGGGGCCCGAGCAGTACTTC
j_call: TRBJ1-1; clone_size: NA; v_call: TRBV19; d_call: NA; cdr3_length: 15; cdr3_aa: CASSSIRGGNTEAFF; cdr3_nt: TGTGCCAGTAGTAGCATCAGGGGAGGGAACACTGAAGCTTTCTTT
j_call: TRBJ2-2; clone_size: NA; v_call: TRBV21-1; d_call: NA; cdr3_length: 17; cdr3_aa: CASSKLAGGGSTGELFF; cdr3_nt: TGTGCCAGCAGCAAACTAGCAGGCGGGGGGAGCACCGGGGAGCTGTTTTTT
j_call: TRBJ2-5; clone_size: NA; v_call: TRBV6-2/TRBV6-3; d_call: NA; cdr3_length: 12; cdr3_aa: CASSPSGRTQYF; cdr3_nt: TGTGCCAGCAGCCCCTCCGGACGAACCCAGTACTTC
j_call: TRBJ2-1; clone_size: NA; v_call: TRBV27; d_call: NA; cdr3_length: 13; cdr3_aa: CASSLGTGNEQFF; cdr3_nt: TGTGCCAGCAGTCTAGGGACTGGAAATGAGCAGTTCTTC
j_call: TRBJ2-1; clone_size: NA; v_call: TRBV5-4; d_call: TRBD2; cdr3_length: 17; cdr3_aa: CASSFLTSGASYNEQFF; cdr3_nt: TGTGCCAGCAGCTTCCTTACTAGCGGGGCTTCATACAATGAGCAGTTCTTC
j_call: TRBJ2-7; clone_size: once; v_call: TRBV28; d_call: NA; cdr3_length: 16; cdr3_aa: CASSTDNVAALGEQYF; cdr3_nt: TGTGCCAGCAGTACCGACAATGTAGCGGCCCTGGGGGAGCAGTACTTC
j_call: TRBJ2-7; clone_size: NA; v_call: TRBV2; d_call: TRBD2; cdr3_length: 14; cdr3_aa: CASLKIAGAREQYF; cdr3_nt: TGTGCCAGCCTCAAAATAGCGGGAGCCAGGGAGCAGTACTTC
j_call: TRBJ1-3; clone_size: NA; v_call: TRBV4-1; d_call: NA; cdr3_length: 17; cdr3_aa: CASSQEVNSISGNTIYF; cdr3_nt: TGCGCCAGCAGCCAAGAAGTCAATTCCATCTCTGGAAACACCATATATTTT
j_call: TRBJ1-1; clone_size: NA; v_call: TRBV19; d_call: TRBD1; cdr3_length: 16; cdr3_aa: CASSTGQGRGSTEAFF; cdr3_nt: TGTGCCAGTAGTACGGGACAGGGAAGGGGTAGTACTGAAGCTTTCTTT
j_call: TRBJ1-2; clone_size: NA; v_call: TRBV12-3/TRBV12-4; d_call: NA; cdr3_length: 11; cdr3_aa: CASSGNYGYTF; cdr3_nt: TGTGCCAGCAGTGGGAACTATGGCTACACCTTC
j_call: TRBJ1-4; clone_size: NA; v_call: TRBV7-9; d_call: NA; cdr3_length: 16; cdr3_aa: CASSLQGNRPEEKLFF; cdr3_nt: TGTGCCAGCAGCCTACAAGGGAACCGACCGGAGGAAAAACTGTTTTTT
j_call: TRBJ1-2; clone_size: NA; v_call: TRBV29-1; d_call: NA; cdr3_length: 13; cdr3_aa: CSVSPRANYGYTF; cdr3_nt: TGCAGCGTGAGCCCCCGGGCAAACTATGGCTACACCTTC
j_call: TRBJ2-7; clone_size: NA; v_call: TRBV5-5; d_call: TRBD2; cdr3_length: 15; cdr3_aa: CASSPSWGGPYEQYF; cdr3_nt: TGTGCCAGCAGCCCCAGCTGGGGGGGACCCTACGAGCAGTACTTC
j_call: TRBJ1-1; clone_size: NA; v_call: TRBV5-4; d_call: TRBD1; cdr3_length: 12; cdr3_aa: CASSSPGQEAFF; cdr3_nt: TGTGCCAGCAGCTCTCCGGGACAGGAAGCTTTCTTT
j_call: TRBJ2-1; clone_size: NA; v_call: TRBV9; d_call: NA; cdr3_length: 14; cdr3_aa: CASSVTSSYNEQFF; cdr3_nt: TGTGCCAGCAGCGTAACCTCCTCCTACAATGAGCAGTTCTTC
j_call: TRBJ2-7; clone_size: NA; v_call: TRBV28; d_call: NA; cdr3_length: 12; cdr3_aa: CASKTSTYEQYF; cdr3_nt: TGTGCCAGCAAGACATCCACCTACGAGCAGTACTTC
j_call: TRBJ1-3; clone_size: few; v_call: TRBV4-1; d_call: NA; cdr3_length: 19; cdr3_aa: CASSQDIVETWHAENTIYF; cdr3_nt: TGCGCCAGCAGCCAAGATATCGTGGAAACATGGCATGCCGAAAACACCATATATTTT
j_call: TRBJ2-7; clone_size: NA; v_call: TRBV10-3; d_call: NA; cdr3_length: 11; cdr3_aa: CAIKGLDEQYF; cdr3_nt: TGTGCCATCAAAGGTCTGGACGAGCAGTACTTC
j_call: TRBJ1-4; clone_size: NA; v_call: TRBV24-1; d_call: TRBD1; cdr3_length: 16; cdr3_aa: CATSDGTTGADEKLFF; cdr3_nt: TGTGCCACCAGTGACGGGACTACAGGGGCGGATGAAAAACTGTTTTTT
j_call: TRBJ2-2; clone_size: NA; v_call: TRBV7-3; d_call: NA; cdr3_length: 14; cdr3_aa: CASSLASYTGELFF; cdr3_nt: TGTGCCAGCAGCTTAGCTAGTTACACCGGGGAGCTGTTTTTT
j_call: TRBJ1-1; clone_size: NA; v_call: TRBV28; d_call: NA; cdr3_length: 15; cdr3_aa: CASSLAGGRNTEAFF; cdr3_nt: TGTGCCAGCAGTTTAGCGGGGGGCAGGAACACTGAAGCTTTCTTT
j_call: TRBJ1-5; clone_size: NA; v_call: TRBV6-5; d_call: NA; cdr3_length: 13; cdr3_aa: CASNPGINQPQHF; cdr3_nt: TGTGCCAGCAACCCAGGGATCAATCAGCCCCAGCATTTT
j_call: TRBJ1-1; clone_size: NA; v_call: TRBV19; d_call: NA; cdr3_length: 16; cdr3_aa: CASILPRWQGRTEAFF; cdr3_nt: TGTGCCAGTATTCTTCCCCGGTGGCAGGGGAGGACTGAAGCTTTCTTT
j_call: TRBJ2-1; clone_size: NA; v_call: TRBV4-1; d_call: NA; cdr3_length: 12; cdr3_aa: CASRTGLNEQFF; cdr3_nt: TGCGCCAGCAGAACCGGGCTCAATGAGCAGTTCTTC
j_call: TRBJ1-6; clone_size: NA; v_call: TRBV7-8; d_call: NA; cdr3_length: 16; cdr3_aa: CASSRDRSSYNSPLHF; cdr3_nt: TGTGCCAGCAGCCGAGACAGAAGCTCCTATAATTCACCCCTCCACTTT